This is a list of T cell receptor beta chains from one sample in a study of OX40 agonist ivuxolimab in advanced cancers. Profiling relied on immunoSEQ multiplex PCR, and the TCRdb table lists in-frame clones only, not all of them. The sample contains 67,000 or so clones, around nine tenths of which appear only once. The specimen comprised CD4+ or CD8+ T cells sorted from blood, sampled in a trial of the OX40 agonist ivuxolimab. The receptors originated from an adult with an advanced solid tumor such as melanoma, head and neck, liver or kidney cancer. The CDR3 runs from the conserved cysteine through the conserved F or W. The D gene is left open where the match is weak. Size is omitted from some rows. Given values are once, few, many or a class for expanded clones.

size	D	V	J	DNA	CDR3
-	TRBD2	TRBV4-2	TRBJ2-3	TGTGCCAGCAGCCAAGATCCCCCGACTAGCGGGGGGTGGGCAGATACGCAGTATTTT	CASSQDPPTSGGWADTQYF
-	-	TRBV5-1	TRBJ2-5	TGCGCCAGCAGAAGACAAGAGACCCAGTACTTC	CASRRQETQYF
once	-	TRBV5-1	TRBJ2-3	TGCGCCAGCAGCTTGGGACGGCGAGGCGATACGCAGTATTTT	CASSLGRRGDTQYF
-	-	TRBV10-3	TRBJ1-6	TGTGCCATCAGGACAGGACGGAATTCACCCCTCCACTTT	CAIRTGRNSPLHF
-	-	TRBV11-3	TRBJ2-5	TGTGCCAGCAGCTTAGATAGCAGACAAGAGACCCAGTACTTC	CASSLDSRQETQYF
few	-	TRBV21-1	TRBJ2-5	TGTGCCAGCAGCAACGAACGGGGGGCCCGGGAGACCCAGTACTTC	CASSNERGARETQYF
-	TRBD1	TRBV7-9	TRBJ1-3	TGTGCCAGCAGCGGACAGACAGGGGTCTCTGGAAACACCATATATTTT	CASSGQTGVSGNTIYF
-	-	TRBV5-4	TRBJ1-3	TGTGCCAGCAGCTTGGTATCCCAGGCTCGCTCTGGAAACACCATATATTTT	CASSLVSQARSGNTIYF
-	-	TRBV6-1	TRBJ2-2	TGTGCCAGCAGTGCCCCCGGTTTCTGGGAGCTGTTTTTT	CASSAPGFWELFF
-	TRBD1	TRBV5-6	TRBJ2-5	TGTGCCAGCAGCTTGACAGGGGGAGAGACCCAGTACTTC	CASSLTGGETQYF
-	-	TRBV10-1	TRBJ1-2	TGCGCCAGCAGTGAGTCGACTCGGACGAACTATGGCTACACCTTC	CASSESTRTNYGYTF
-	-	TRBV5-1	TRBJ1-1	TGCGCCAGCAGCTTGGGCGCCCGGACAGCTGAAGCTTTCTTT	CASSLGARTAEAFF
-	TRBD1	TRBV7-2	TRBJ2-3	TGTGCCAGCAGAAAGACGGGACAGGGGGCGCAGTATTTT	CASRKTGQGAQYF
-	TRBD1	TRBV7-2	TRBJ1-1	TGTGCCAGCAGCAGACGACAGGGGGCCAACACTGAAGCTTTCTTT	CASSRRQGANTEAFF
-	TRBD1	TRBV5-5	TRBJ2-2	TGTGCCAGCAGCGACAGGGTCGGCACCGGGGAGCTGTTTTTT	CASSDRVGTGELFF
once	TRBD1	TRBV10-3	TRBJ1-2	TGTGCCATCAGTCGGACAGGGGGCATCTATGGCTACACCTTC	CAISRTGGIYGYTF
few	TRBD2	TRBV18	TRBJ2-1	TGTGCCAGCTCACCACCGGGCGGGAGCTCCTACAATGAGCAGTTCTTC	CASSPPGGSSYNEQFF
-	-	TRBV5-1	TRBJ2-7	TGCGCCAGCAGCTTGGCCTGGGGGCCCACGATCTCCTACGAGCAGTACTTC	CASSLAWGPTISYEQYF
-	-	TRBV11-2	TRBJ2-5	TGTGCCAGCAGCTTAGATATTGGGGGGCCGGAGACCCAGTACTTC	CASSLDIGGPETQYF
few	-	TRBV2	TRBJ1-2	TGTGCCAGCAGTGAAACGGCAGGGAATGGCTACACCTTC	CASSETAGNGYTF
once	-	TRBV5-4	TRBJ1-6	TGTGCCAGCAGCCTTGATAATTCACCCCTCCACTTT	CASSLDNSPLHF
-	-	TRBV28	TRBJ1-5	TGTGCCAGCAGGGACACCACTAATCAGCCCCAGCATTTT	CASRDTTNQPQHF
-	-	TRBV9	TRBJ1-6	TGTGCCAGCAGCGTAGAGGCGGGGCGGAATTCACCCCTCCACTTT	CASSVEAGRNSPLHF
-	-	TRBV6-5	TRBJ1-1	TGTGCCAGCAGCCAGGGCGCTGAAGCTTTCTTT	CASSQGAEAFF
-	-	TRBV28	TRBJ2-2	TGTGCCAGCAGCCCCTCCAGGGGTTTATACGGGGAGCTGTTTTTT	CASSPSRGLYGELFF
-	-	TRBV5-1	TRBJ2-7	TGCGCCAGCAGCTTGGAGCGGGCGGGGGAGCAGTACTTC	CASSLERAGEQYF
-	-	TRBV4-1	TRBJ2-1	TGCGCCAGCAGCCAACAGGCGAATTCCTACAATGAGCAGTTCTTC	CASSQQANSYNEQFF
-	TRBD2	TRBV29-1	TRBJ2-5	TGCTCAACCGGCCAGCGGGGGCCCCAAGAGACCCAGTACTTC	CSTGQRGPQETQYF
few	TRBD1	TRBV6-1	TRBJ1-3	TGTGCCAGCAGCGAAACAGGGGAGGCTGGAAACACCATATATTTT	CASSETGEAGNTIYF
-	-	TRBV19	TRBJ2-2	TGTGCCAGTACCATGGGCGGCGGGCAGGCCGGGGAGCTGTTTTTT	CASTMGGGQAGELFF
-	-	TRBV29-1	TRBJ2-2	TGCAGCGTTGGGGAGCCCGGGGAGCTGTTTTTT	CSVGEPGELFF
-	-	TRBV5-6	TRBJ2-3	TGTGCCAGCAGCTTAAGGGGCTTTATGCCAGATACGCAGTATTTT	CASSLRGFMPDTQYF